The clone carrying this TCR beta chain was counted many times. V lost 3 bases and J lost 3; bases outside the gene matches: 12. The CDR3 runs 17 residues. Germline CDR1 reads SGHDT; CDR2 reads YYEEEE. The sample belongs to a study of early T cells in non-severe SARS-CoV-2 infection. The overall study: Chains from this unsorted whole-blood bulk RNA could not be paired.

Tagging with unique molecular identifiers was applied to individual cDNA molecules. TCRdb re-called the 5' RACE reads through MiXCR, storing one row per CDR3 protein. The sample lists tens of thousands of distinct CDR3 sequences; approximately 6% were seen once. The rearrangement joins TRBV5-6 to TRBJ1-1; the match to TRBD1 covers 9 bases. This receptor was identified in an adult who was a healthcare worker with PCR-confirmed SARS-CoV-2 infection or an uninfected control (not recorded which). The sequenced sample consisted of whole blood. The CDR3 here is CASSSITGGERDTEAFF. The CDR3 nucleotides read TGTGCCAGCAGCTCAATAACAGGGGGCGAGAGGGACACTGAAGCTTTCTTT.